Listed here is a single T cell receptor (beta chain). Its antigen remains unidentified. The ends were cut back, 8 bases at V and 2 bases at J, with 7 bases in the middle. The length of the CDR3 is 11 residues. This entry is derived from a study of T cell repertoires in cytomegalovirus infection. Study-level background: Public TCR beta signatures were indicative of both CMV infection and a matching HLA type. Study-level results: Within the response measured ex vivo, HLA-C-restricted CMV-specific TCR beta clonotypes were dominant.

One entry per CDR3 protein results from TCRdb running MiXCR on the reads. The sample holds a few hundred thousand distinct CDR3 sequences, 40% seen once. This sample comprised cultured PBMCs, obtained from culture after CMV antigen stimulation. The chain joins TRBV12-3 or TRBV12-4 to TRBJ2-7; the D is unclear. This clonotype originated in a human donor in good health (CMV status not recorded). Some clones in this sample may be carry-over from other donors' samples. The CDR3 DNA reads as TGTGCCAGCCGAGGACCCTACGAGCAGTACTTC. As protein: CASRGPYEQYF.